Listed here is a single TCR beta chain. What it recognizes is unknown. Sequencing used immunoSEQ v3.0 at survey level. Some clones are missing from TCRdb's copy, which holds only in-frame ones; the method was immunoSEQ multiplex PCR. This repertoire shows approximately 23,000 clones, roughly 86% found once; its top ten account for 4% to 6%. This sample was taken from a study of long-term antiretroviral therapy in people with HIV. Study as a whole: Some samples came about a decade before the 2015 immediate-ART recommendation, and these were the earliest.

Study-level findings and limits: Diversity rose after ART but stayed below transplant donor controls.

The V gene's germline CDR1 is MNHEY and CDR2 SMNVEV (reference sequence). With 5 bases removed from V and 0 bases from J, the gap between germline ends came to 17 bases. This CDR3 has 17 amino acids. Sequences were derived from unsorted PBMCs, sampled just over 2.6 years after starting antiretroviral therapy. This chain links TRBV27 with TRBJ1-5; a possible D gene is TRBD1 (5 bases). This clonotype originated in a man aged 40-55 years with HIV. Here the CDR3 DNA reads TGTGCCAGCAGTCGAAAATCGACAGCCAATAGCAATCAGCCCCAGCATTTT. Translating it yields CASSRKSTANSNQPQHF.